This T cell receptor (beta chain) was found in a study of blood T cell repertoires in COVID-19. Study context: T cells, B-cell-depleted T cells, or PBMCs supplied cDNA or gDNA.

The ends lost 4 bases at V and 4 bases at J; junction bases unmatched: 9. Germline V CDR1 and CDR2: MDHEN, SYDVKM. The CDR3 has 15 residues. The repertoire was sequenced with immunoSEQ multiplex PCR; TCRdb's copy has only in-frame clones and lacks some. The sample yields 90,000 to 100,000 clones, around 88% seen once. This clone was recorded a few times. The TCR originated in a man at least 80 years old with acute or convalescent COVID-19. The J gene is TRBJ1-2, the V gene TRBV28; 7 bases align to TRBD1. The sequenced sample consisted of peripheral blood. CDR3 sequence (DNA): TGTGCCAGCAGTTCCGGACAGGTCCCTATCTATGGCTACACCTTC. Translation: CASSSGQVPIYGYTF.